The 25 T cell receptor beta chains given below trace back to one sample, sequenced in a study of cytomegalovirus exposure and HLA in healthy donors. Researchers ran the PCR with 60 Vbeta and 13 Jbeta primers. The protocol was immunoSEQ multiplex PCR, while the TCRdb copy is restricted to in-frame clones and leaves out a portion. The table has about 130,000 clones, just under 80% seen once; the top ten hold roughly 1.8%. Sequenced sample: PBMCs. Receptors originate from a woman in her thirties or forties in good health and CMV-seronegative.

This clone was picked up one time. The CDR3 DNA follows: TGCGCCAGCAGTCATACCCTACGGGGAACTGAAGCTTTCTTT. The encoded protein is CASSHTLRGTEAFF. The rearrangement joins TRBV23-1 to TRBJ1-1, with D hard to call. TRBV23-1 is recorded as an ORF, its role being uncertain. The ends were cut back, 3 bases at V and 5 bases at J, with 13 bases in the middle. The CDR3 consists of 14 residues.

CDR3 residues: CASSPVGSGESSYEQYF. The DNA for the CDR3 is TGTGCCAGCAGCCCTGTTGGTTCCGGGGAAAGCTCCTACGAGCAGTACTTC. This rearrangement joins TRBV7-2 to TRBJ2-7; possibly TRBD2 for D (5 bases). Trimming shortened V by 5 bases and J by 0 bases, and 20 bases separated the two germline ends. The CDR3 is made up of 17 amino acids. Germline CDR1 SGHTA, CDR2 FQGNSA.

Here the CDR3 reads CASSGGTGGGRYF. Written as DNA, the CDR3 is TGTGCCAGCAGTGGGGGGACAGGGGGTGGGAGGTACTTC. This chain joins TRBV28 and TRBJ2-7, with 11 bases that match TRBD1. The CDR3 covers 13 residues. In germline, CDR1 is MDHEN, CDR2 SYDVKM. The ends lost 5 bases at V and 12 bases at J; junction bases unmatched: 9.

The V and J genes are TRBV5-4 and TRBJ2-2; 7 bases align to TRBD2. CDR1 SGHNT and CDR2 YYREEE come from the germline V gene (reference sequence). With V trimmed by 0 bases and J by 9 bases, 5 bases remained unmatched. The CDR3 is 14 residues long. The CDR3 DNA reads TGTGCCAGCAGCTTGGACAGCGGGATTAGGGAGCTGTTTTTT. This gives the protein CASSLDSGIRELFF.

This sequence joins TRBV9 and TRBJ2-2; D remains ambiguous. The CDR3 totals 13 residues. V was pared by 5 bases and J by 5 bases, with 10 bases between. Germline loops: CDR1 SGDLS, CDR2 YYNGEE. This CDR3 is CASSDFSTGELFF. DNA for the CDR3: TGTGCCAGCAGTGATTTTAGTACCGGGGAGCTGTTTTTT.

This chain uses TRBV5-1 with TRBJ2-7; the D is unclear. The CDR3 has 12 amino acids. The V end lost 0 bases, the J end lost 5 bases, and 6 bases lay between the germline ends. Germline V gene lookup returns CDR1 SGHRS and CDR2 YFSETQ. The CDR3 nucleotides are TGCGCCAGCAGCTTGGAACACCACGAGCAGTACTTC. Residues: CASSLEHHEQYF.

The gene calls are TRBV6-5 and TRBJ1-1; no reliable D call. Trimming removed 8 bases from V and 10 bases from J, with 17 bases in between. Germline CDR1 reads MNHEY; CDR2 reads SVGAGI. The CDR3 has 12 residues. CDR3 nucleotide sequence: TGTGCCAGCGGGTGGCAGGTCCCTTCAGCTTTCTTT. Its protein is CASGWQVPSAFF.

On this clone itself: Relative to the germline gene, one junction end is altered; a read error may explain this. The chain employs TRBV19 and TRBJ2-6, with a possible D match to TRBD2 (6 bases). There are 16 residues in the CDR3. Germline-derived CDR1 and CDR2 are LNHDA and SQIVND (reference sequence). CDR3 sequence reads: CASGDSTLSGANGLTF. CDR3 nucleotides: TGTGCCAGTGGGGACTCGACTCTCTCTGGGGCCAACGGCCTGACTTTC.

This clone was counted a few times. This sequence joins TRBV25-1 and TRBJ2-1; TRBD2 matches 11 bases. J was trimmed by 7 bases and V by 6 bases; bases with no gene match: 5. In germline, CDR1 is MGHDK, CDR2 SYGVNS. This CDR3 has 14 residues. The CDR3 region is CASRDTSGGNEQFF. CDR3 sequence (DNA): TGTGCCAGCAGGGATACTAGCGGGGGTAATGAGCAGTTCTTC. Supplemented by reference TRBV25-1 and TRBJ2-1, the full variable domain reads EADIYQTPRYLVIGTGKKITLECSQTMGHDKMYWYQQDPGMELHLIHYSYGVNSTEKGDLSSESTVSRIRTEHFPLTLESARPSHTSQYLCASRDTSGGNEQFFGPGTRLTVL.

This clone was recorded a few times. This sequence joins TRBV5-4 and TRBJ2-1; TRBD2 aligns across 8 bases. Germline loops: CDR1 SGHNT, CDR2 YYREEE (reference sequence). J gave up 3 bases and V 4 bases, and 3 bases lay outside the gene matches. The CDR3 is 14 residues long. DNA of the CDR3: TGTGCCAGCAGCATGGGACTAGACTACAATGAGCAGTTCTTC. It encodes CASSMGLDYNEQFF.

This chain uses TRBV19 with TRBJ2-7, with a tentative D call TRBD1 (8 bases). Deletions cut 3 bases from V and 6 bases from J, with 21 bases between. CDR3 length: 16 residues. The V gene's germline CDR1 is LNHDA and CDR2 SQIVND (reference sequence). The CDR3 DNA is TGTGCCAGTAGTATCATGGGAGGGGACGGACAGGGCGAGCAGTACTTC. It translates to CASSIMGGDGQGEQYF.

The chain recombines TRBV7-9 with TRBJ1-4, with 8 nucleotides matching TRBD1. CDR3 length: 12 amino acids. Germline V lookup: CDR1 SEHNR, CDR2 FQNEAQ (reference sequence). V gave up 5 bases and J gave up 13 bases; unmatched junction bases: 6. The CDR3 loop is CASSPDRESLFF. The CDR3 DNA sequence: TGTGCCAGCAGCCCGGACAGGGAATCACTGTTTTTT. The full variable domain, with the rest looked up from reference TRBV7-9 and TRBJ1-4, is DTGVSQNPRHKITKRGQNVTFRCDPISEHNRLYWYRQTLGQGPEFLTYFQNEAQLEKSRLLSDRFSAERPKGSFSTLEIQRTEQGDSAMYLCASSPDRESLFFGSGTQLSVL.

The chain couples TRBV5-4 to TRBJ1-3; 9 bases fit TRBD1. The germline gives CDR1 SGHNT, CDR2 YYREEE (reference sequence). This CDR3 spans 18 amino acids. V shed 0 bases and J 0 bases; nucleotides not matched to a gene: 7. The CDR3 is CASSLGSGTGSSGNTIYF. For the CDR3, the DNA is TGTGCCAGCAGCTTGGGCTCTGGGACAGGGAGCTCTGGAAACACCATATATTTT. Together with reference TRBV5-4 and TRBJ1-3, the CDR3 gives the full variable domain: ETGVTQSPTHLIKTRGQQVTLRCSSQSGHNTVSWYQQALGQGPQFIFQYYREEENGRGNFPPRFSGLQFPNYSSELNVNALELDDSALYLCASSLGSGTGSSGNTIYFGEGSWLTVV.

V gene TRBV6-1 combines with J gene TRBJ2-1; D unresolved. The CDR3 is 13 amino acids. Germline V gene data show CDR1 as MNHNS and CDR2 as SASEGT. The ends were cut back, 8 bases at V and 0 bases at J, with 8 bases in the middle. CDR3 in DNA: TGTGCCAGCCGACGGAGCTCCTACAATGAGCAGTTCTTC. Protein product: CASRRSSYNEQFF.

This clone appeared a few times. This chain links TRBV30 with TRBJ1-4; D uncertain. The CDR3 is made up of 14 amino acids. The ends were cut back, 3 bases at V and 1 base at J, with 9 bases in the middle. CDR1 is GTSNPN, CDR2 SVGIG, per germline (reference sequence). CDR3 coding DNA: TGTGCCTGGAGCCCGACTCTAACTAATGAAAAACTGTTTTTT. Translating gives CAWSPTLTNEKLFF.

The chain employs TRBV7-2 and TRBJ2-3; 10 bases align to TRBD2. V was pared by 4 bases and J by 1 base, with 5 bases of the junction left unmatched. Per germline, CDR1 SGHTA and CDR2 FQGNSA. The CDR3 consists of 16 residues. CDR3 sequence (DNA): TGTGCCAGCAGCTGGGCCGGGACTAGCGGCACAGATACGCAGTATTTT. As protein: CASSWAGTSGTDTQYF.

The chain has TRBV10-3 and TRBJ1-1; 9 bases match TRBD1. V was clipped by 10 bases and J by 0 bases; unmatched bases: 6. The CDR3 has 14 amino acids. Germline V gene lookup returns CDR1 ENHRY and CDR2 SYGVKD. In nucleotides, the CDR3 is TGTGCCACTAGGACAGGGGCCTTGAACACTGAAGCTTTCTTT. Its translation is CATRTGALNTEAFF.

The chain links TRBV5-1 to TRBJ2-5, with 8 bases identical to TRBD2. V gave up 4 bases and J gave up 1 base; unmatched junction bases: 6. CDR1 and CDR2 from the germline V gene are SGHRS and YFSETQ. This CDR3 contains 15 residues. CDR3 amino acids: CASSRGGSGQETQYF. CDR3 sequence (DNA): TGCGCCAGCAGCCGGGGGGGTAGCGGCCAAGAGACCCAGTACTTC.

The J gene is TRBJ1-5, the V gene TRBV2; possible D gene TRBD1, 6 bases. Looked up from germline, CDR1 is SNHLY and CDR2 is FYNNEI. V lost 6 bases and J 1 base, leaving 13 bases between the germline ends. The CDR3 is 15 residues long. CDR3 region: CASSKTDRSNQPQHF. The DNA of the CDR3 is TGTGCCAGCAGCAAAACTGACAGGAGCAATCAGCCCCAGCATTTT.

The chain uses TRBV11-3 and TRBJ1-3; possible D gene TRBD1, 5 bases. The germline V gene has CDR1 SGHNT and CDR2 YENEEA. Trimming left V 6 bases short and J 2 bases short, with 14 bases between. The CDR3 runs to 15 residues. CDR3 amino acids: CASSRTGSPGNTIYF. For the CDR3, the DNA is TGTGCCAGCAGTCGCACAGGTTCTCCTGGAAACACCATATATTTT. Together with reference TRBV11-3 and TRBJ1-3, the CDR3 gives the full variable domain: EAGVVQSPRYKIIEKKQPVAFWCNPISGHNTLYWYLQNLGQGPELLIRYENEEAVDDSQLPKDRFSAERLKGVDSTLKIQPAELGDSAVYLCASSRTGSPGNTIYFGEGSWLTVV.

Notes on this clone: The DNA is omitted, as the CDR3 cannot be located on it reliably, and the CDR3 follows TCRdb's listing. The V gene is TRBV28, the J gene TRBJ1-2. The CDR3 is 12 amino acids long, termini counted. Germline loops: CDR1 MDHEN, CDR2 SYDVKM. CDR3 protein: CASSSSVYGYTF.

This clone showed up just a few times. This chain uses TRBV19 with TRBJ2-3, with TRBD1 as a possible D gene (5 bases). Germline V lookup: CDR1 LNHDA, CDR2 SQIVND (reference sequence). The ends were cut back, 8 bases at V and 5 bases at J, with 14 bases in the middle. This CDR3 has 13 amino acids. The CDR3 DNA sequence: TGTGCCAGTTCGGACAAGGCCCGAGATACGCAGTATTTT. Its protein is CASSDKARDTQYF.

This rearrangement joins TRBV30 to TRBJ1-2; the match to TRBD1 covers 9 bases. The CDR3 is 15 amino acids. V lost 1 base and J lost 6; bases outside the gene matches: 9. Germline V CDR1 and CDR2: GTSNPN, SVGIG (reference sequence). The CDR3, as DNA: TGTGCCTGGAGTGCCCCGGGACAGGGTGTCGATGGCTACACCTTC. Amino acids: CAWSAPGQGVDGYTF.

The gene calls are TRBV6-6 and TRBJ2-1; TRBD2 agrees at 10 bases. V lost 6 bases and J lost 5; bases outside the gene matches: 7. CDR1 is MNHNY and CDR2 is SVGAGI in the germline V gene (reference sequence). The CDR3 sequence is 15 residues long. CDR3 amino acids: CASSLGLASNNEQFF. The CDR3, as DNA: TGTGCCAGCAGCCTGGGACTAGCGAGTAACAATGAGCAGTTCTTC.

The chain uses TRBV29-1 and TRBJ1-1; D gene uncertain. This CDR3 has 12 amino acids. Germline CDR1 and CDR2: SQVTM and ANQGSEA. Trimming took 3 bases from V and 8 from J, leaving 13 bases between them. The chain's CDR3 is CSVDLALGEAFF. Here the CDR3 DNA reads TGCAGCGTTGACTTGGCACTAGGCGAAGCTTTCTTT.